This T cell receptor beta chain was profiled in a study of blood T cell repertoires in COVID-19. Overall study: Both acute and convalescent COVID-19 samples were obtained from the United States, Italy and Spain. PBMCs, B-cell-depleted T cells, or T cells provided the cDNA or gDNA that made up the material.

Germline V CDR1 and CDR2: SGHAT, FQNNGV. V lost 0 bases and J lost 6; bases outside the gene matches: 12. The CDR3 has 17 residues. Per the original methods: Nucleated cell counts were estimated from reference gene primer amplification. The protocol was immunoSEQ multiplex PCR, while the TCRdb copy is restricted to in-frame clones and leaves out a portion. V, J and clone size reflect that table, while D and trimming were determined from the DNA. There are around 230,000 clones in the sample; roughly 89% occur only once, and 3.5% to 4% lies in the top ten. Everyone who took part was roughly 18 to 89 years old, and they came from fewer than 25 US areas.

This clonotype was obtained from a woman aged 25 to 39 with acute COVID-19. Sequenced: PBMCs or T cells enriched from blood (not recorded which). The chain links TRBV11-2 to TRBJ2-7; 9 bases align to TRBD1. The CDR3 here is CASSLDPGTGWFGEQYF. The CDR3 DNA follows: TGTGCCAGCAGCTTAGACCCCGGGACAGGGTGGTTCGGCGAGCAGTACTTC. The variable domain in full, with the rest retrieved from reference TRBV11-2 and TRBJ2-7, is EAGVAQSPRYKIIEKRQSVAFWCNPISGHATLYWYQQILGQGPKLLIQFQNNGVVDDSQLPKDRFSAERLKGVDSTLKIQPAKLEDSAVYLCASSLDPGTGWFGEQYFGPGTRLTVT.